Below, 4 T cell receptor beta chains from the same sample are listed, as sequenced in a study of cytomegalovirus exposure and HLA in healthy donors. This PCR relied on a set of 60 Vbeta primers and 13 Jbeta primers. Some clones are missing from TCRdb's copy, which holds only in-frame ones; the method was immunoSEQ multiplex PCR. This sample yields about 160,000 clones, of which roughly four fifths are seen a single time; around a tenth belongs to the top ten. The sequenced sample consisted of PBMCs. These receptors originate from a man in his forties or fifties in good health and CMV-seropositive.

J is TRBJ2-4 and V is TRBV5-1, with 14 bases identical to TRBD2. V was pared by 2 bases and J by 0 bases, with 16 bases of the junction left unmatched. Germline V lookup: CDR1 SGHRS, CDR2 YFSETQ. This CDR3 has 22 residues. The CDR3 spells CASSFRSDGLAGGHLAKNIQYF. Here the CDR3 DNA reads TGCGCCAGCAGCTTTCGGTCGGATGGACTAGCGGGGGGACATCTAGCCAAAAACATTCAGTACTTC.

There are a few counts of this clone. The chain joins TRBV21-1 to TRBJ1-5; the table's TRBD1 call for D was not verified on the DNA. TRBV21-1 is labeled a pseudogene. This CDR3 is 14 amino acids long. The CDR3 reads CASTPTGCNQPQHF. The CDR3 DNA is TGTGCCAGCACCCCTACAGGGTGCAATCAGCCCCAGCATTTT.

The V and J genes are TRBV30 and TRBJ1-1, with no clear D. V was shortened by 4 bases and J by 1 base, with 4 bases between the two germline ends. Germline V gene data show CDR1 as GTSNPN and CDR2 as SVGIG (reference sequence). The CDR3 runs to 11 residues. CDR3 bases: TGTGCCTGGAACAGGAACACTGAAGCTTTCTTT. This codes for CAWNRNTEAFF.

V gene TRBV5-1 combines with J gene TRBJ2-2, with 9 nucleotides matching TRBD1. V gave up 5 bases and J gave up 5 bases; unmatched junction bases: 7. Germline V gene sequence: CDR1 SGHRS, CDR2 YFSETQ. The CDR3 consists of 15 residues. CDR3 sequence reads: CASSTGQGGTGELFF. The CDR3 DNA reads TGCGCCAGCAGTACGGGACAGGGAGGGACCGGGGAGCTGTTTTTT. Filled out from reference TRBV5-1 and TRBJ2-2, the complete variable domain reads KAGVTQTPRYLIKTRGQQVTLSCSPISGHRSVSWYQQTPGQGLQFLFEYFSETQRNKGNFPGRFSGRQFSNSRSEMNVSTLELGDSALYLCASSTGQGGTGELFFGEGSRLTVL.